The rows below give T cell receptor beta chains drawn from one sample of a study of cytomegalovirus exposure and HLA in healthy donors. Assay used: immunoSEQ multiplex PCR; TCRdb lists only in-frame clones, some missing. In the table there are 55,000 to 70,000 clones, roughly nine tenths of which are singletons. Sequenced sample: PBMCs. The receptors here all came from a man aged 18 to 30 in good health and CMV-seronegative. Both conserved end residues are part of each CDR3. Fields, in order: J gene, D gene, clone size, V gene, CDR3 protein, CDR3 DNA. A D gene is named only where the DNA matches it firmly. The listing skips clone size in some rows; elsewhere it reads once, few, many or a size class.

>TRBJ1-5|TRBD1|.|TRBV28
CASSQAGTGNQPQHF
TGTGCCAGCAGTCAAGCCGGGACAGGCAATCAGCCCCAGCATTTT
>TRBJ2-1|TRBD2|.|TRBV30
CAWSVLASSSYNEQFF
TGTGCCTGGAGTGTACTAGCGTCTAGCTCCTACAATGAGCAGTTCTTC
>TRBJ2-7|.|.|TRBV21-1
CASTPQRYYEQYF
TGTGCCAGCACTCCTCAACGCTACTACGAGCAGTACTTC
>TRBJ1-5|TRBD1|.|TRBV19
CASTKDGQGDQPQHF
TGTGCCAGTACCAAAGACGGACAGGGTGATCAGCCCCAGCATTTT
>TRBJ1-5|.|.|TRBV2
CASSAFVSSYQPQHF
TGTGCCAGCAGTGCATTCGTCAGTTCCTATCAGCCCCAGCATTTT
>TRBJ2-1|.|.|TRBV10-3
CATRTPTYNEQFF
TGTGCCACCCGTACTCCCACTTACAATGAGCAGTTCTTC
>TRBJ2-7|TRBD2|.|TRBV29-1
CSVEKREGTGHEQYF
TGCAGCGTTGAAAAGCGGGAGGGCACCGGACACGAGCAGTACTTC
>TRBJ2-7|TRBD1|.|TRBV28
CASRPGTGTPYEQYF
TGTGCCAGCAGGCCCGGGACAGGGACACCTTACGAGCAGTACTTC
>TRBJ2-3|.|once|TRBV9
CASSVDAASTDTQYF
TGTGCCAGCAGCGTAGATGCGGCTAGCACAGATACGCAGTATTTT
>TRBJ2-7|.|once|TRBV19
CASSRVAGSYEQYF
TGTGCCAGTAGTAGGGTAGCCGGCTCCTACGAGCAGTACTTC
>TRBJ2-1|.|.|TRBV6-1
CASVRMTSANNEQFF
TGTGCCAGCGTCCGGATGACTAGTGCTAACAATGAGCAGTTCTTC
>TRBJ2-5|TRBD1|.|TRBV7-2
CASSGDRARETQYF
TGTGCCAGCAGCGGGGACAGGGCTCGGGAGACCCAGTACTTC
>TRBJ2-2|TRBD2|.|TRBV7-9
CAIYKLAGGQTGELFF
TGTGCCATCTACAAATTAGCGGGAGGCCAAACCGGGGAGCTGTTTTTT
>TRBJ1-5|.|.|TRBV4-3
CASSRHQNSNQPQHF
TGCGCCAGCAGCCGACACCAGAATAGCAATCAGCCCCAGCATTTT
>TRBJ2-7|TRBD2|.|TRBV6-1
CASSLAGGYEQYF
TGTGCCAGCAGTTTAGCGGGAGGCTACGAGCAGTACTTC
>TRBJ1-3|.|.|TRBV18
CASSPFSGNTIYF
TGTGCCAGCTCCCCGTTCTCTGGAAACACCATATATTTT
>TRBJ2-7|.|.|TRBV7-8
CASLTPYYEQYF
TGTGCCAGCCTTACACCGTACTACGAGCAGTACTTC
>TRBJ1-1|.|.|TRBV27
CASTPIVSANTEAFF
TGTGCCAGCACCCCCATAGTCTCCGCGAACACTGAAGCTTTCTTT
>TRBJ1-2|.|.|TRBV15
CATSREGLYYGYTF
TGTGCCACCAGCAGAGAGGGGCTGTACTATGGCTACACCTTC
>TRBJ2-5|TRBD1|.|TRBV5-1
CASSTGQGVEETQYF
TGCGCCAGCAGCACCGGACAGGGGGTTGAAGAGACCCAATACTTC
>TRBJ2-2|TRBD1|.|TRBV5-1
CASRRDRGSTGELFF
TGCGCCAGTAGACGGGACAGGGGGTCCACCGGGGAGCTGTTTTTT
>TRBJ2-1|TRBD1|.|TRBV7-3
CASSPSKRGGTGGNEQFF
TGTGCCAGCAGCCCCTCTAAAAGGGGGGGGACAGGGGGAAATGAGCAGTTCTTC
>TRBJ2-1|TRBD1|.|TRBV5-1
CASSFDRDNEQFF
TGCGCCAGCAGCTTCGACAGGGACAATGAGCAGTTCTTC
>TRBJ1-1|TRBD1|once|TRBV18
CASSPGTGATARAFF
TGTGCCAGCTCACCAGGGACAGGGGCGACAGCCCGAGCTTTCTTT
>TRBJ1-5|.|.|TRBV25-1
CASSANTGNQPQHF
TGTGCCAGCAGTGCCAACACAGGGAATCAGCCCCAGCATTTT
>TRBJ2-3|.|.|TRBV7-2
CASSARTGTGADTQYF
TGTGCCAGCAGCGCCCGGACAGGAACGGGGGCAGATACGCAGTATTTT
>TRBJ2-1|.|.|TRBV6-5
CASSFSQVYNEQFF
TGTGCCAGCAGTTTCTCCCAGGTATACAATGAGCAGTTCTTC
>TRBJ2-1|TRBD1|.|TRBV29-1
CSVRTGGTYNEQFF
TGCAGCGTCCGGACAGGGGGAACATACAATGAGCAGTTCTTC
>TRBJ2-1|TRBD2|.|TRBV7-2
CASSFLTGGLGYKQFF
TGTGCCAGCAGCTTTCTGACGGGAGGGCTGGGATATAAGCAGTTCTTC
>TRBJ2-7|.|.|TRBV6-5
CASRKGQGGYEQYF
TGTGCCAGCAGGAAAGGGCAGGGGGGATACGAGCAGTACTTC
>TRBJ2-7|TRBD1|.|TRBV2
CASSDPGQPNLKQYF
TGTGCCAGCAGTGACCCGGGACAGCCTAATCTAAAGCAGTACTTC
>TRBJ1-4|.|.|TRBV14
CASSNWDTGNEKLFF
TGTGCCAGCAGCAACTGGGACACTGGGAATGAAAAACTGTTTTTT